These 10 T cell receptor beta chains originate from one sample sequenced in a study of cytomegalovirus exposure and HLA in healthy donors. It was with 60 Vbeta and 13 Jbeta primers that the PCR ran. The assay was immunoSEQ multiplex PCR, and TCRdb's table has in-frame clones only and misses some. This table lists about 96,000 clones. Sequencing was done on a sample of PBMCs. The receptors were sampled from a woman aged 30 to 39 in good health and CMV-seronegative.

V usage is TRBV4-1 and J usage is TRBJ2-1, with D unresolved. V was shortened by 0 bases and J by 4 bases, with 10 bases between the two germline ends. Looked up from germline, CDR1 is MGHRA and CDR2 is YSYEKL. This CDR3 is built from 15 residues. For the CDR3, the DNA is TGCGCCAGCAGCCAAGATTGGGCTAATTACAATGAGCAGTTCTTC. This gives the protein CASSQDWANYNEQFF.

The rearrangement links TRBV6-5 to TRBJ2-5; the D is unclear. The CDR3 length is 14 residues. The V gene lost 0 bases and the J gene lost 3 bases, with 8 bases spanning the gap. Germline V gene sequence: CDR1 MNHEY, CDR2 SVGAGI. CDR3: CASSYSRVKETQYF. The CDR3 DNA follows: TGTGCCAGCAGTTACTCCCGGGTTAAAGAGACCCAGTACTTC.

The V call is TRBV18, the J call TRBJ2-7; the match to TRBD1 covers 8 bases. Germline CDR1 KGHSH, CDR2 LQKENI. The CDR3 length is 15 residues. With V trimmed by 6 bases and J by 5 bases, 12 bases remained unmatched. The CDR3 sequence: CASSLELPGQDEQYF. CDR3 sequence (DNA): TGTGCCAGCTCTCTTGAACTTCCGGGACAGGACGAGCAGTACTTC. The full variable domain, in which reference TRBV18 and TRBJ2-7 provide the parts outside the CDR3, is NAGVMQNPRHLVRRRGQEARLRCSPMKGHSHVYWYRQLPEEGLKFMVYLQKENIIDESGMPKERFSAEFPKEGPSILRIQQVVRGDSAAYFCASSLELPGQDEQYFGPGTRLTVT.

CDR3 DNA: TGCAGCGTTGAAGGCGACAGTAGCGGGAGGGCCTACGAGCAGTACTTC. This gives the protein CSVEGDSSGRAYEQYF. The chain carries TRBV29-1 and TRBJ2-7; 11 positions match TRBD2. The J segment lost 2 bases and the V segment lost 1 base, leaving 7 bases of the junction unmatched. Germline V gives CDR1 SQVTM, CDR2 ANQGSEA. The CDR3 covers 16 residues.

The chain employs TRBV7-2 and TRBJ2-7; 7 bases map to TRBD2. The CDR3 spans 15 residues. Losses at the gene ends were 2 bases for V and 2 bases for J; bases not matched to a gene: 6. The germline V gene has CDR1 SGHTA and CDR2 FQGNSA. The CDR3 is CASSLNGGGTYEQYF. Written as DNA, the CDR3 is TGTGCCAGCAGCTTAAACGGCGGGGGAACCTACGAGCAGTACTTC.

The genes are TRBV27 and TRBJ2-5, with 11 bases that match TRBD2. The V and J ends lost 5 bases and 5 bases, in that order; junction bases with no gene match: 7. Looked up from germline, CDR1 is MNHEY and CDR2 is SMNVEV (reference sequence). The CDR3 consists of 15 residues. This CDR3 reads CASSHRLAGLETQYF. The CDR3 region has the DNA TGTGCCAGCAGTCACCGACTAGCGGGGTTGGAGACCCAGTACTTC.

V gene TRBV7-9 combines with J gene TRBJ2-5; TRBD2 agrees at 10 bases. V shed 5 bases and J 2 bases; nucleotides not matched to a gene: 5. Germline values: CDR1 SEHNR, CDR2 FQNEAQ (reference sequence). The CDR3 sequence is 15 residues long. The CDR3 coding sequence is TGTGCCAGCAGCCCCTTTAGCGGGGGGCAAGAGACCCAGTACTTC. Residues: CASSPFSGGQETQYF.

The chain recombines TRBV7-2 with TRBJ2-1; 8 nucleotides agree with TRBD2. The CDR3 extends over 12 amino acids. Germline loops: CDR1 SGHTA, CDR2 FQGNSA. The V gene end was trimmed by 5 bases and the J gene end by 8 bases; junction bases not matched to a gene: 2. For the CDR3, the DNA is TGTGCCAGCAGCCGGGGGGGGGATGAGCAGTTCTTC. The encoded protein is CASSRGGDEQFF.

This sequence joins TRBV5-8 and TRBJ2-6; D may be TRBD2 (6 bases). Germline loops: CDR1 SGHTS, CDR2 YDEGEE. With 4 bases removed from V and 4 bases from J, the gap between germline ends came to 15 bases. The CDR3 has 16 amino acids. CDR3 sequence reads: CASSGGEVSGANVLTF. CDR3 coding DNA: TGTGCCAGCAGCGGCGGGGAGGTCTCAGGGGCCAACGTCCTGACTTTC.

The rearrangement joins TRBV6-1 to TRBJ1-4, with D uncertain. The CDR3 runs to 13 residues. Trimming took off 2 bases at V and 5 bases at J, with 6 bases between the two ends. In germline, CDR1 is MNHNS, CDR2 SASEGT. The DNA of the CDR3 is TGTGCCAGCAGTGAACACAGCAATGAAAAACTGTTTTTT. This sequence encodes CASSEHSNEKLFF.